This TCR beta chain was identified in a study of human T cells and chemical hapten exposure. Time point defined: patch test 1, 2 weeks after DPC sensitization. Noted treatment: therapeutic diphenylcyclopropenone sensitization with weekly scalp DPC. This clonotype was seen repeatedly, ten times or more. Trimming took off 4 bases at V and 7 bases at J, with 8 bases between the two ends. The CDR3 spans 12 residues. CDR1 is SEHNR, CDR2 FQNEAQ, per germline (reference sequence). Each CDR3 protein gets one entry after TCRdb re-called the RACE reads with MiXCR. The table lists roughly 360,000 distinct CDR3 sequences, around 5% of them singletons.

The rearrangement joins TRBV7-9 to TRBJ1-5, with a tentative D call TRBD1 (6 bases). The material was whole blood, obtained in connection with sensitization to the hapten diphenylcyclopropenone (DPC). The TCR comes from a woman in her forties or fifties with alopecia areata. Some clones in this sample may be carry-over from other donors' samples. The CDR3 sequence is CASSSGGQPQHF. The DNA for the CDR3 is TGTGCCAGCAGCTCCGGGGGCCAGCCCCAGCATTTT. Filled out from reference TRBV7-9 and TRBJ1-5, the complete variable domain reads DTGVSQNPRHKITKRGQNVTFRCDPISEHNRLYWYRQTLGQGPEFLTYFQNEAQLEKSRLLSDRFSAERPKGSFSTLEIQRTEQGDSAMYLCASSSGGQPQHFGDGTRLSIL.